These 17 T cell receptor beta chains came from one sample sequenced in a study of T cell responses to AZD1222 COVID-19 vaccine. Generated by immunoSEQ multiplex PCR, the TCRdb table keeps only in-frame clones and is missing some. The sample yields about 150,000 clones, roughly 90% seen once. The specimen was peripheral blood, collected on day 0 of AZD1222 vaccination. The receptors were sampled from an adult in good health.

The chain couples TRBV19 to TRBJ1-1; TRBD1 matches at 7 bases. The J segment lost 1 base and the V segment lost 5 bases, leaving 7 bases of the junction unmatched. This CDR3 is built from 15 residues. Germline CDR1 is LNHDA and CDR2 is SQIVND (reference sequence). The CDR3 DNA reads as TGTGCCAGTAGTCTCAGGGGGTCCCCGAACACTGAAGCTTTCTTT. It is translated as CASSLRGSPNTEAFF.

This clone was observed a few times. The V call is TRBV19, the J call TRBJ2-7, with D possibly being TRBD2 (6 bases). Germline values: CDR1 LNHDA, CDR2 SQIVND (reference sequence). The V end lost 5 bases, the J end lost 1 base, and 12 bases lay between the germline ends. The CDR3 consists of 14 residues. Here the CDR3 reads CASSFAGKSYEQYF. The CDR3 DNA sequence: TGTGCCAGTAGTTTCGCGGGGAAATCCTACGAGCAGTACTTC.

The CDR3 loop reads CASSRGTAQNSYEQYF. As DNA, the CDR3 is TGTGCCAGCTCACGGGGGACCGCCCAAAACTCCTACGAGCAGTACTTC. The rearrangement links TRBV18 to TRBJ2-7, with D possibly being TRBD1 or TRBD2 (5 bases each). This CDR3 has 16 residues. V dropped 4 bases and J dropped 0 bases, with 16 bases sitting between them. CDR1 KGHSH and CDR2 LQKENI come from the germline V gene.

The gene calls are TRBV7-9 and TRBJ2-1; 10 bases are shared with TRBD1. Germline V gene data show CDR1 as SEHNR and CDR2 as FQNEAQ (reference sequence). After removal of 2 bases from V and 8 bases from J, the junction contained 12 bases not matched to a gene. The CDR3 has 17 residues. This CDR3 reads CASSLSPGQGMVDEQFF. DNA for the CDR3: TGTGCCAGCAGCTTATCCCCGGGACAGGGGATGGTGGATGAGCAGTTCTTC.

CDR3 protein: CASRLVYRDRDSPLHF. The CDR3 DNA reads as TGTGCAAGTCGCTTAGTTTACCGGGACAGAGATTCACCCCTCCACTTT. The chain recombines TRBV12-2 with TRBJ1-6; no check of the table's D call, TRBD1, against the DNA was made. TRBV12-2 is classified as a pseudogene. This CDR3 has 16 residues.

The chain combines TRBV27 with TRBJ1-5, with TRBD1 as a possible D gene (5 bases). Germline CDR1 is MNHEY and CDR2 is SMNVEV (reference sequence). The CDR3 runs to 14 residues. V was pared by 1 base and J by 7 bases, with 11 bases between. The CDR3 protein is CASSLWAGWQPQHF. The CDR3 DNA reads TGTGCCAGCAGTTTATGGGCAGGGTGGCAGCCCCAGCATTTT.

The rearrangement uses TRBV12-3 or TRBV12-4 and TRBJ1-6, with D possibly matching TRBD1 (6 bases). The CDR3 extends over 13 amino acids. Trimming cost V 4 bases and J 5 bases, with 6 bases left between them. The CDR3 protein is CASSSGDNSPLHF. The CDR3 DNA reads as TGTGCCAGCAGTTCAGGGGATAATTCACCCCTCCACTTT.

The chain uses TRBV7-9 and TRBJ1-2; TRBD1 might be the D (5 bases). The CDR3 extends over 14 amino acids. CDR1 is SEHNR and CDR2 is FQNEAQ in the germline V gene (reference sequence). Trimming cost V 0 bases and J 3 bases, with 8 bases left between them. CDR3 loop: CASSLAQQDYGYTF. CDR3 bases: TGTGCCAGCAGCTTAGCCCAACAGGACTATGGCTACACCTTC.

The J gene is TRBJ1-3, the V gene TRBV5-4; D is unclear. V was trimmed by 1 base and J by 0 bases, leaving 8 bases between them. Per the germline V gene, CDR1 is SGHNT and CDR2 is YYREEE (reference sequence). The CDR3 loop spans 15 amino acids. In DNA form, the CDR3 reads TGTGCCAGCAGCTTGTTAACTGACTCTGGAAACACCATATATTTT. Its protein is CASSLLTDSGNTIYF.

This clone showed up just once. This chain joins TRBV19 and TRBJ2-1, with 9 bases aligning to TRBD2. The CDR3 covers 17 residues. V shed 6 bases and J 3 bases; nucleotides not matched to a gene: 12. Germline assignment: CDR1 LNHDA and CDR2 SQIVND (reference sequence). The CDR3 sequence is CASSHRLAETNYNEQFF. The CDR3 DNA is TGTGCCAGTAGCCATAGACTAGCGGAGACTAACTACAATGAGCAGTTCTTC. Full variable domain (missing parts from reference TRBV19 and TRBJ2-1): DGGITQSPKYLFRKEGQNVTLSCEQNLNHDAMYWYRQDPGQGLRLIYYSQIVNDFQKGDIAEGYSVSREKKESFPLTVTSAQKNPTAFYLCASSHRLAETNYNEQFFGPGTRLTVL.

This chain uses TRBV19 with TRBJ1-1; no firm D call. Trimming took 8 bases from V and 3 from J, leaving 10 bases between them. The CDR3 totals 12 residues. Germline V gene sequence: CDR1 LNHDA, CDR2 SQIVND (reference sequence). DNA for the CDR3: TGTGCCAGTGACACCTTCTACACTGAAGCTTTCTTT. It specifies CASDTFYTEAFF.

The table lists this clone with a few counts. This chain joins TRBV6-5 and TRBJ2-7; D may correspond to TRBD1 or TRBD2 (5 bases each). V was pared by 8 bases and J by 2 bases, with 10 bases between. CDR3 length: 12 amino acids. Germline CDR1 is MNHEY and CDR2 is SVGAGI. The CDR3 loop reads CASRDGAYEQYF. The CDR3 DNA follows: TGTGCCAGCCGGGACGGAGCCTACGAGCAGTACTTC.

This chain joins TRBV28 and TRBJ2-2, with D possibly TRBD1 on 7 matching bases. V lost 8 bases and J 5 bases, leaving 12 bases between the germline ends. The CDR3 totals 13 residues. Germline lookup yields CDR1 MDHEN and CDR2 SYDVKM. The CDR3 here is CASSRGVTGELFF. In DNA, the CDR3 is TGTGCCAGCTCCAGGGGGGTAACCGGGGAGCTGTTTTTT.

CDR3 sequence (DNA): TGTGCCAGCAGTGGTAGCCACCGTGGAGGGAACGAGCAGTACTTC. Its translation: CASSGSHRGGNEQYF. The V and J genes are TRBV6-2 or TRBV6-3 and TRBJ2-7; possibly TRBD2 for D (6 bases). The CDR3 has 15 residues. V gave up 5 bases and J gave up 5 bases, with 19 bases separating them. Per germline, CDR1 MNHEY and CDR2 SVGEGT.

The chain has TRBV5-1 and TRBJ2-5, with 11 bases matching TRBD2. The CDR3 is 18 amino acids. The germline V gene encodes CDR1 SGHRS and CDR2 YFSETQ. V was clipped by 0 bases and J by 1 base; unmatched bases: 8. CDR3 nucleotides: TGCGCCAGCAGCTTGGATCCGGGACTAGCGGCCATCCAAGAGACCCAGTACTTC. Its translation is CASSLDPGLAAIQETQYF.

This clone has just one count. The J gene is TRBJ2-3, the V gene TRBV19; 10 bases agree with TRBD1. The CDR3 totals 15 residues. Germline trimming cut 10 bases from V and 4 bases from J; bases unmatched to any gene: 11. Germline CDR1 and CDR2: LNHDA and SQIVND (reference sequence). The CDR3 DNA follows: TGTGCCACACGGGAGGGACAGGGGCCGGCAGATACGCAGTATTTT. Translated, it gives CATREGQGPADTQYF.

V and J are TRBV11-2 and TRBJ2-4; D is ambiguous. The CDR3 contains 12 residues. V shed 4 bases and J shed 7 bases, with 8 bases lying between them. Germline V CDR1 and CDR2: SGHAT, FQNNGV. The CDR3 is CASSSTRNIQYF. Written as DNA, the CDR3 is TGTGCCAGCAGCTCTACTCGTAACATTCAGTACTTC.